These T cell receptor beta chains were read from a single sample in a study of early T cells in non-severe SARS-CoV-2 infection. TCRdb re-derived calls from the 5' RACE reads in MiXCR, one entry per CDR3 protein. The data contain tens of thousands of distinct CDR3 sequences, about 12% of them singletons. What was sequenced was whole blood. These TCRs come from an adult who was a healthcare worker with PCR-confirmed SARS-CoV-2 infection or an uninfected control (not recorded which). Each CDR3 is given with its conserved first and last residue. A D gene is named only where the DNA matches it firmly.

d_gene,v_gene,CDR3aa
.,TRBV6-6,CASSLSRDPFSDTQYF
.,TRBV3-1,CASSTSSGGGEQFF
TRBD2,TRBV2,CASSDSGRVDEQFF
TRBD2,TRBV12-3/TRBV12-4,CASSLSGRAGETQYF
TRBD2,TRBV11-2,CASLEAGGPYNEQFF
TRBD2,TRBV6-2/TRBV6-3,CASSYSGLAGPTDTQYF
TRBD1,TRBV29-1,CSVEDGTVTDTQYF
.,TRBV4-1,CASSQPGLNQPQHF
.,TRBV7-2,CASRSGVLGTEAFF
.,TRBV11-2,CASSLGIEYEQFF
.,TRBV29-1,CSVGSTEKLFF
.,TRBV27,CASSLWGRKAFF
.,TRBV5-4,CASSLDQTTNEKLFF
TRBD1,TRBV7-6,CASSPQGYTEAFF
.,TRBV28,CASGEKYF
TRBD1,TRBV7-9,CASSTGQSYEQYF
TRBD1,TRBV18,CASSPRRLDRVQETQYF
.,TRBV10-3,CAIMGAHDTQYF
.,TRBV19,CASSKDNTGGYTF
TRBD1,TRBV5-8,CASLQGGAGRNEQFF
TRBD2,TRBV6-2/TRBV6-3,CASSGRGTSGRGSYNEQFF
TRBD2,TRBV18,CASSRPAPGLAGVEQFF
TRBD2,TRBV2,CASSRTSGNNEQFF
.,TRBV28,CASSFSGLAYLKQFF
.,TRBV6-2/TRBV6-3,CASSSKNRLVSDTQYF
.,TRBV7-9,CASSSRDTAYGYTF
.,TRBV27,CASSPLAPRNEQFF
.,TRBV5-1,CASSLYRDRPNTEAFF
TRBD2,TRBV11-1,CASSLGTSGLYEQYF
TRBD2,TRBV5-1,CASRAPGLAGPPYNEQFF
.,TRBV4-1,CASSQVGRQGTYNEQFF
.,TRBV3-1,CASSQELQTYEQYF
.,TRBV15,CATSGRHTATIGNQPQHF
.,TRBV19,CASSILTSKADTQYF
.,TRBV28,CASKGGRNSYEQYF
TRBD1,TRBV6-2/TRBV6-3,CASGWTGGPSSYEQYF
.,TRBV13,CASSLGGDYEQYF
.,TRBV29-1,CSVGNTGELFF
TRBD1,TRBV6-1,CASSEAQGTDGEDF
TRBD2,TRBV6-6,CASSYSISGNGELFF
.,TRBV7-2,CASSLALGTENEKLFF
TRBD1,TRBV6-6,CASSYRGRGEKLFF
TRBD2,TRBV30,CAWRLWAGANEQFF
.,TRBV18,CASSPPSRGSNTEAFF
TRBD2,TRBV28,CASFSPGGGGVAEQYF
.,TRBV12-3/TRBV12-4,CASSRLEARGELFF